This is a list of T cell receptor beta chains from one sample in a study of cytomegalovirus exposure and HLA in healthy donors. Assay: immunoSEQ multiplex PCR; the TCRdb copy retains only in-frame clones and omits some. The table lists fewer than 150,000 clones, around three quarters of them singletons, with less than 7.5% in the top ten. The sequencing input was PBMCs. Receptors originate from a woman in her forties in good health and CMV-seropositive. The CDR3 runs from the conserved cysteine through the conserved F or W. Each record gives: J gene, V gene, clone size, D gene, CDR3 protein, CDR3 DNA. A D gene is named only where the DNA matches it firmly. The listing skips clone size in some rows; elsewhere it reads once, few, many or a size class.

TRBJ2-3 TRBV5-1 few TRBD2 CASRKTAGGADTQYF TGCGCCAGCAGAAAGACAGCGGGAGGGGCAGATACGCAGTATTTT
TRBJ2-1 TRBV2 NA TRBD1 CASSVRQGYEQFF TGTGCCAGCAGTGTTAGACAGGGGTATGAGCAGTTCTTC
TRBJ1-3 TRBV30 NA NA CASRLTNSGNTIYF TGTGCCTCCCGACTGACTAACTCTGGAAACACCATATATTTT
TRBJ2-1 TRBV6-7 once TRBD2 CASSLGGAGWRNEQFF TGTGCCAGCAGTCTCGGGGGGGCAGGTTGGAGGAATGAGCAGTTCTTC
TRBJ2-5 TRBV7-9 NA TRBD1 CASSFAWTGGLKETQYF TGTGCCAGCAGCTTCGCCTGGACAGGGGGATTGAAGGAGACCCAGTACTTC
TRBJ2-1 TRBV7-9 few TRBD2 CASSRPLAGATVEQFF TGTGCCAGCAGCCGCCCTTTGGCGGGAGCTACGGTTGAGCAGTTCTTC
TRBJ2-5 TRBV5-4 NA TRBD2 CASSFASGRPSGETQYF TGTGCCAGCAGCTTCGCTAGCGGGAGGCCCTCGGGTGAGACCCAGTACTTC
TRBJ2-6 TRBV4-1 NA NA CASSQVPAGSGANVLTF TGCGCCAGCAGCCAAGTACCCGCGGGCTCCGGGGCCAACGTCCTGACTTTC
TRBJ1-2 TRBV5-1 few NA CASSLAEHLGYTF TGCGCCAGCAGCTTGGCCGAGCACCTTGGCTACACCTTC
TRBJ2-1 TRBV5-1 NA TRBD2 CASSPRAGGPSYNEQFF TGCGCCAGCAGCCCTCGAGCGGGAGGGCCCTCCTACAATGAGCAGTTCTTC
TRBJ2-1 TRBV2 once TRBD2 CASPSGQYNEQFF TGTGCCAGCCCTAGCGGGCAGTACAATGAGCAGTTCTTC
TRBJ2-3 TRBV2 NA NA CASRAGKTDTQYF TGTGCCAGCAGGGCGGGCAAGACAGATACGCAGTATTTT
TRBJ1-2 TRBV5-6 NA NA CASSIQQGPYGYTF TGTGCCAGCAGCATACAACAGGGCCCCTATGGCTACACCTTC
TRBJ2-7 TRBV6-1 NA TRBD1 CASSGDRDYEQYF TGTGCCAGCAGTGGGGACAGGGACTACGAGCAGTACTTC
TRBJ2-1 TRBV4-1 NA TRBD2 CASSQDLGLAGVASYNEQFF TGCGCCAGCAGCCAAGACCTCGGACTAGCGGGAGTCGCGTCCTACAATGAGCAGTTCTTC
TRBJ2-5 TRBV28 NA TRBD1 CASGDRGWETQYF TGTGCCAGCGGCGACAGGGGATGGGAGACCCAGTACTTC
TRBJ2-7 TRBV2 NA NA CASSEEAWREQYF TGTGCCAGCAGTGAGGAGGCCTGGCGCGAGCAGTACTTC
TRBJ2-7 TRBV6-1 NA TRBD1 CASSRDRDVPYEQYF TGTGCCAGCAGTCGCGACAGGGATGTTCCCTACGAGCAGTACTTC